A selection of T cell receptor beta chains follows, all from one sample in a study of response to subunit inactivated influenza vaccine. MiXCR, run by TCRdb on the RT-PCR reads, gives a single entry per CDR3 protein. This sample has some 180,000 distinct CDR3 sequences; around 8.8% occur once, and the top ten carry under 13%. This specimen was non-naive T cells sorted from PBMCs, taken on the day of vaccination. The receptors were sampled from a man aged 50-59 years who received an inactivated influenza vaccine. CDR3s include the opening cysteine and the closing phenylalanine or tryptophan. The order of the fields is D gene, V gene, clone size, J gene, CDR3 DNA, CDR3 protein. D genes are given only for firm matches. Clone size is stated in some rows and not others, as once, few, many or a class when expanded.

d_gene: NA; v_gene: TRBV5-6; abundance: NA; j_gene: TRBJ2-3; CDR3nt: TGTGCCAGCAGCGAGACAGTAAGCACAGATACGCAGTATTTT; CDR3aa: CASSETVSTDTQYF
d_gene: NA; v_gene: TRBV7-8; abundance: few; j_gene: TRBJ2-7; CDR3nt: TGTGCCAGCAGCTTAGCTCCAGGGGAAGTCCACGAGCAGTACTTC; CDR3aa: CASSLAPGEVHEQYF
d_gene: TRBD2; v_gene: TRBV20-1; abundance: NA; j_gene: TRBJ2-3; CDR3nt: TGCAGTGCTCGGACTAGCGGTGGGACTACGCAGTATTTT; CDR3aa: CSARTSGGTTQYF
d_gene: TRBD2; v_gene: TRBV4-3; abundance: NA; j_gene: TRBJ2-1; CDR3nt: TGCGCCAGCAGCCAAGATCACCTAGCGGGCTACAATGAGCAGTTCTTC; CDR3aa: CASSQDHLAGYNEQFF
d_gene: TRBD1; v_gene: TRBV4-3; abundance: few; j_gene: TRBJ1-4; CDR3nt: TGCGCCAGCAGCCAAAGAGGGTTGGGACAGGGGTCTGAAAAACTGTTTTTT; CDR3aa: CASSQRGLGQGSEKLFF
d_gene: NA; v_gene: TRBV6-2/TRBV6-3; abundance: few; j_gene: TRBJ2-7; CDR3nt: TGTGCCAGCAGAAATGGGTACTCGGTTACCTACGAGCAGTACTTC; CDR3aa: CASRNGYSVTYEQYF
d_gene: NA; v_gene: TRBV3-1; abundance: NA; j_gene: TRBJ1-5; CDR3nt: TGTGCCATGGGCCCTGGGCTGTCCCGTCGAGTCTGTCAGCCCCAGCATTTT; CDR3aa: CAMGPGLSRRVCQPQHF
d_gene: TRBD2; v_gene: TRBV24-1; abundance: many; j_gene: TRBJ2-1; CDR3nt: TGTGCCACCAGTGCCTCTAGCGGAGCTATCTACAATGAGCAGTTCTTC; CDR3aa: CATSASSGAIYNEQFF
d_gene: TRBD2; v_gene: TRBV27; abundance: NA; j_gene: TRBJ2-2; CDR3nt: TGTGCCAGCAGTACTCCGGGACTAGCTCCCGGGGAGCTGTTTTTT; CDR3aa: CASSTPGLAPGELFF
d_gene: TRBD1; v_gene: TRBV5-5; abundance: NA; j_gene: TRBJ2-5; CDR3nt: TGTGCCAGCAGCCCCACCGCCCCTCGGACAGGCGAGACCCAGTACTTC; CDR3aa: CASSPTAPRTGETQYF
d_gene: TRBD2; v_gene: TRBV27; abundance: few; j_gene: TRBJ2-1; CDR3nt: TGTGCCAGCAGTTCGATTCGGACTAGCGGGTTTTACAATGAGCAGTTCTTC; CDR3aa: CASSSIRTSGFYNEQFF
d_gene: TRBD2; v_gene: TRBV15; abundance: many; j_gene: TRBJ2-5; CDR3nt: TGTGCCACCAGTGACGCTAGCGGGAGTGAGACCCAGTACTTC; CDR3aa: CATSDASGSETQYF
d_gene: NA; v_gene: TRBV5-6; abundance: few; j_gene: TRBJ2-7; CDR3nt: TGTGCCAGCAGCTTGGCCGGGACGATAACCTACGAGCAGTACTTC; CDR3aa: CASSLAGTITYEQYF
d_gene: NA; v_gene: TRBV6-1; abundance: many; j_gene: TRBJ1-5; CDR3nt: TGTGCCAGCAGTGAGCTAAGGCAGAATCAGCCCCAGCATTTT; CDR3aa: CASSELRQNQPQHF
d_gene: NA; v_gene: TRBV4-3; abundance: many; j_gene: TRBJ2-5; CDR3nt: TGCGCCAGCAGCCAAGGAGGAGGGCCCCAAGAGACCCAGTACTTC; CDR3aa: CASSQGGGPQETQYF
d_gene: TRBD2; v_gene: TRBV9; abundance: few; j_gene: TRBJ2-3; CDR3nt: TGTGCCAGCAGTAGCGGGAGTGCGACAGATACGCAGTATTTT; CDR3aa: CASSSGSATDTQYF
d_gene: NA; v_gene: TRBV27; abundance: many; j_gene: TRBJ1-1; CDR3nt: TGTGCCAGCAGTTTATCTCACCGGGGCACTGAAGCTTTCTTT; CDR3aa: CASSLSHRGTEAFF